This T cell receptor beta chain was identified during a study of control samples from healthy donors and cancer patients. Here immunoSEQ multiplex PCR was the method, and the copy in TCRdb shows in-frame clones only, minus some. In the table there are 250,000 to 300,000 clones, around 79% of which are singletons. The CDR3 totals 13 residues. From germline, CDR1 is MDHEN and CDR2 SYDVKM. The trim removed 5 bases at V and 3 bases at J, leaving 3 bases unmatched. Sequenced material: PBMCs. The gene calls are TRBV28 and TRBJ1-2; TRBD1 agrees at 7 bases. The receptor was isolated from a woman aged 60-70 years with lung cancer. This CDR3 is CASSGTVDYGYTF. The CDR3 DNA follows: TGTGCCAGCAGTGGGACAGTTGACTATGGCTACACCTTC.